The rows below give T cell receptor beta chains drawn from one sample of a study of blood T cell repertoires in COVID-19. Assay used: immunoSEQ multiplex PCR; TCRdb lists only in-frame clones, some missing. The data contain roughly 250,000 clones, about nine tenths of them singletons. Material for sequencing was peripheral blood. The receptors were sampled from a man in his fifties or sixties who had recovered from COVID-19. The CDR3 runs from the conserved cysteine through the conserved F or W. The D gene is left open where the match is weak.

d_call	v_call	j_call	cdr3_nt	cdr3_aa
TRBD1	TRBV6-5	TRBJ2-2	TGTGCCAGCAGTTATGCCGGGACAGGGCTTACCGGGGAGCTGTTTTTT	CASSYAGTGLTGELFF
-	TRBV10-3	TRBJ2-4	TGTGCCATCAGTGAAACCAGGGAGGGGGGCATTCAGTACTTC	CAISETREGGIQYF
TRBD1	TRBV10-3	TRBJ1-2	TGTGCCATCGGCTGGGACAGTCTCGCCACCTTC	CAIGWDSLATF
-	TRBV28	TRBJ1-4	TGTGCCAGCAGAGGGGGAGGGGCGGCTAATGAAAAACTGTTTTTT	CASRGGGAANEKLFF
-	TRBV9	TRBJ2-3	TGTGCCAGCAGCGTCCTGTCTAGCACAGATACGCAGTATTTT	CASSVLSSTDTQYF
TRBD1	TRBV6-5	TRBJ2-2	TGTGCCAGCGGGTGGACAGGGGGCACCGGGGAGCTGTTTTTT	CASGWTGGTGELFF
-	TRBV7-9	TRBJ2-2	TGTGCCAGCAGCTCGACAGCGAACACCGGGGAGCTGTTTTTT	CASSSTANTGELFF
TRBD1	TRBV11-2	TRBJ1-2	TGTGCCAGCAGCTTCAGCACCGGGATGGGGACAGGGGGCCAGAATGGCTACACCTTC	CASSFSTGMGTGGQNGYTF
-	TRBV19	TRBJ2-4	TGTGCCAGCCGACAGAACCCAGCCAAAAACATTCAGTACTTC	CASRQNPAKNIQYF
-	TRBV24-1	TRBJ2-3	TGTGCCACCAGTGGGGGGACACTCGTACGCACAGATACGCAGTATTTT	CATSGGTLVRTDTQYF
TRBD1	TRBV24-1	TRBJ2-5	TGTGCCACCAGTGACCTAGGACAGGGGGCACCGTACCAAGAGACCCAGTACTTC	CATSDLGQGAPYQETQYF
-	TRBV6-4	TRBJ1-4	TGTGCCAGCAGTGACGGATCAGGGGACGAAAAACTGTTTTTT	CASSDGSGDEKLFF
-	TRBV5-1	TRBJ2-5	TGCGCCAGCAGCTTGGACGGGACACCGCAAGAGACCCAGTACTTC	CASSLDGTPQETQYF
TRBD1	TRBV27	TRBJ2-1	TGTGCCAGCAGTGTGCGACAGGGTTACAATGAGCAGTTCTTC	CASSVRQGYNEQFF
TRBD1	TRBV18	TRBJ1-1	TGTGCCAGCTCACAAAGGACAGGCGGCCTGAACACTGAAGCTTTCTTT	CASSQRTGGLNTEAFF
-	TRBV7-6	TRBJ2-2	TGTGCCAGCAGTTCTTCCCGACAGGTTACCGGGGAGCTGTTTTTT	CASSSSRQVTGELFF